The 8 T cell receptor beta chains given below trace back to one sample, sequenced in a study of T cell responses to AZD1222 COVID-19 vaccine. Using immunoSEQ multiplex PCR, the repertoire was profiled, and TCRdb retains in-frame clones only, with some absent. The sample includes 150,000 to 200,000 clones, just under 90% of them seen just once. The sample in question was peripheral blood, obtained 28 days after the second dose of the MenACWY control vaccine. Every receptor here comes from an adult who received the MenACWY meningococcal vaccine as a control.

Only one count was recorded for this clone. The chain carries TRBV18 and TRBJ2-1; perhaps TRBD1 as D (5 bases). The length of the CDR3 is 14 residues. Trimming removed 2 bases from V and 8 bases from J, with 13 bases in between. CDR1 is KGHSH and CDR2 is LQKENI in the germline V gene. In DNA, the CDR3 is TGTGCCAGCTCACCAGGCAGGGCAGTCGATGAGCAGTTCTTC. Protein: CASSPGRAVDEQFF. The full variable domain, with the rest looked up from reference TRBV18 and TRBJ2-1, is NAGVMQNPRHLVRRRGQEARLRCSPMKGHSHVYWYRQLPEEGLKFMVYLQKENIIDESGMPKERFSAEFPKEGPSILRIQQVVRGDSAAYFCASSPGRAVDEQFFGPGTRLTVL.

The gene calls are TRBV7-9 and TRBJ2-5; TRBD1 agrees at 7 bases. Germline CDR1 reads SEHNR; CDR2 reads FQNEAQ (reference sequence). The CDR3 runs 15 residues. Losses at the gene ends were 5 bases for V and 5 bases for J; bases not matched to a gene: 11. The CDR3 here is CASSIILYRGETQYF. As DNA, the CDR3 is TGTGCCAGCAGCATAATTCTTTACAGGGGTGAGACCCAGTACTTC.

The V call is TRBV7-2, the J call TRBJ1-1; 9 positions agree with TRBD1. The CDR3 spans 17 residues. CDR1 is SGHTA and CDR2 is FQGNSA in the germline V gene. Losses at the gene ends were 1 base for V and 7 bases for J; bases not matched to a gene: 13. CDR3 loop: CASSLVGQGAARGEAFF. The CDR3 nucleotides are TGTGCCAGCAGCTTAGTGGGACAGGGAGCCGCTAGGGGTGAAGCTTTCTTT.

The chain uses TRBV28 and TRBJ2-7, with a possible D match to TRBD1 (5 bases). V was cut by 6 bases and J by 2 bases, with 17 bases left in between. Germline CDR1 and CDR2: MDHEN and SYDVKM. CDR3 size: 15 residues. The CDR3 protein is CASRITGSQTYEQYF. The CDR3 DNA reads TGTGCCAGCAGAATCACAGGCTCCCAAACCTACGAGCAGTACTTC.

This clone turned up a few times. This CDR3 reads CATSDPRGVGYTF. In DNA form, the CDR3 reads TGTGCCACCAGTGATCCCCGGGGGGTTGGCTACACCTTC. V is TRBV24-1 and J is TRBJ1-2, with a tentative D call TRBD1 (5 bases). The CDR3 length is 13 residues. Trimming pared 3 bases from V and 7 bases from J, leaving 11 bases between. Germline V gene sequence: CDR1 KGHDR, CDR2 SFDVKD.

The genes are TRBV5-1 and TRBJ2-2; D is unclear. Trimming took off 6 bases at V and 3 bases at J, with 15 bases between the two ends. The CDR3 contains 15 residues. Germline CDR1 is SGHRS and CDR2 is YFSETQ. The CDR3 nucleotides read TGCGCCAGCAATTCGGGCAGTACTTACACCGGGGAGCTGTTTTTT. It translates to CASNSGSTYTGELFF.

J is TRBJ2-7 and V is TRBV9; D unresolved. This CDR3 comprises 14 residues. Between the trimmed V and J ends, which lost 4 bases and 3 bases, there was a span of 14 bases. Per the germline V gene, CDR1 is SGDLS and CDR2 is YYNGEE. The CDR3 nucleotides are TGTGCCAGCAGCTCGAACGCGTGGGGCTACGAGCAGTACTTC. Amino acids: CASSSNAWGYEQYF.

The gene calls are TRBV10-1 and TRBJ2-7; D is perhaps TRBD2 (6 bases). CDR1 is WNHNN, CDR2 SYGVQD, per germline (reference sequence). With 0 bases removed from V and 5 bases from J, the gap between germline ends came to 17 bases. The CDR3 is 16 residues long. CDR3 residues: CASSESAAGRGDEQYF. The CDR3 DNA reads TGCGCCAGCAGTGAGTCGGCGGCGGGAAGAGGTGACGAGCAGTACTTC.